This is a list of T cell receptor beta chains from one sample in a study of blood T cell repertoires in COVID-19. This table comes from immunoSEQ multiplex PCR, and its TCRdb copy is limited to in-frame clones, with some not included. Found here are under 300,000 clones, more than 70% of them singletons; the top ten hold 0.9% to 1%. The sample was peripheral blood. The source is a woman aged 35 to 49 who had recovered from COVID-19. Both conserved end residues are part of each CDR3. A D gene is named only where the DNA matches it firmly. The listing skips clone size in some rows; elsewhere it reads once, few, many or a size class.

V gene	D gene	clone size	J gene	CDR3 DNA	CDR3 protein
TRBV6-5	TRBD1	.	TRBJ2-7	TGTGCCAGCGGTTTTACAGGGGGCAACGAGCAGTACTTC	CASGFTGGNEQYF
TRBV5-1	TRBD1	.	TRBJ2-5	TGCGCCAGCAGCGCCCGGGACAGGGAGACCCAGTACTTC	CASSARDRETQYF
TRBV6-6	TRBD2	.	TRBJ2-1	TGTGCCAGCAGCCGCGGGCAGCGGGACTCCTACAATGAGCAGTTCTTC	CASSRGQRDSYNEQFF
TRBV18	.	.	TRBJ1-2	TGTGCCAGCTCCCCTGGCCGGGAGAGGGACTATGGCTACACCTTC	CASSPGRERDYGYTF
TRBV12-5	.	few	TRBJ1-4	TGTGCTAGTGGTTTGGGGTCGGCTAATGAAAAACTGTTTTTT	CASGLGSANEKLFF
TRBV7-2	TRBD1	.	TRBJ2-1	TGTGCCAGCAGCTTAAGGGACAGGGTGAGGGACAATGAGCAGTTCTTC	CASSLRDRVRDNEQFF
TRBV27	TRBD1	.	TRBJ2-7	TGTGCCAGCAGGGCACCGACAGGGGAGTACTTC	CASRAPTGEYF
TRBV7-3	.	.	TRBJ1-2	TGTGCCAGCAGCTTAGGGCCGGGGAACTATGGCTACACCTTC	CASSLGPGNYGYTF
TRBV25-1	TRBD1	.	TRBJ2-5	TGTGCCAGCAGTGAAGCCAGGGGGATCCAAGAGACCCAGTACTTC	CASSEARGIQETQYF
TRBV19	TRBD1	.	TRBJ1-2	TGTGCCAGTAGTATAGAGGGACAGGGTGGCGGCTACACCTTC	CASSIEGQGGGYTF
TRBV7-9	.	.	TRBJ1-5	TGTGCCAGCAGCCAGTCAGGGGGCAATCAGCCCCAGCATTTT	CASSQSGGNQPQHF
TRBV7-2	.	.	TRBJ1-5	TGTGCCAGCAGCCCCCCTGGAGGGAGGGATCAGCCCCAGCATTTT	CASSPPGGRDQPQHF
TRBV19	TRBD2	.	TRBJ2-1	TGTGCCAGTATCAGCGGGAGTCTCGATGAGCAGTTCTTC	CASISGSLDEQFF
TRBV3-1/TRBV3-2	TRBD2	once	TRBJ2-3	TGTGCCAGCAGCCTCGGGACTAGCGGGAGGAGCACAGATACGCAGTATTTT	CASSLGTSGRSTDTQYF
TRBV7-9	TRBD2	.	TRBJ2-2	TGTGCCAGCAGTAAAACACACCCCGCGGGAGGGGACACCGGGGAGCTGTTTTTT	CASSKTHPAGGDTGELFF
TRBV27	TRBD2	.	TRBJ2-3	TGTGCCAGCCAAACCGTAGCGGGAGGTGTAGATACGCAGTATTTT	CASQTVAGGVDTQYF
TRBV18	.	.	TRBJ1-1	TGTGCCAGCTCACCGGACAGCATGAACACTGAAGCTTTCTTT	CASSPDSMNTEAFF
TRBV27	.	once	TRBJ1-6	TGTGCCAGCAGTCAAGCAGGGGCATATAATTCACCCCTCCACTTT	CASSQAGAYNSPLHF
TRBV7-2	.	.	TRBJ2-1	TGTGCCAGCAGCGCAGGGGAGGGGGATGAGCAGTTCTTC	CASSAGEGDEQFF
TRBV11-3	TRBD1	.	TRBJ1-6	TGTGCCAGCGGGGTGGGACAGGGCCTTGGAGCTTCACCCCTCCACTTT	CASGVGQGLGASPLHF
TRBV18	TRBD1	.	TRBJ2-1	TGTGCCAGCTCACCACCGGACAGGCCCTACAATGAGCAGTTCTTC	CASSPPDRPYNEQFF
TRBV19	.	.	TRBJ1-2	TGTGCCAGTAGTATAGGGGCAGGGGACTATGGCTACACCTTC	CASSIGAGDYGYTF
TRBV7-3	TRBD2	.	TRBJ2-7	TGTGCCAGCAGCCCCCGGAGGAGCGGGAGCTCCTACGAGCAGTACTTC	CASSPRRSGSSYEQYF
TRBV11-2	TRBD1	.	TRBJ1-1	TGTGCCAGCAGAGCGACAGGGTCCACTGAAGCTTTCTTT	CASRATGSTEAFF
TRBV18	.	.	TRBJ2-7	TGTGCCAGCTCACCACCGGTCTACCCCTACGAGCAGTACTTC	CASSPPVYPYEQYF
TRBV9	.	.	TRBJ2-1	TGTGCCAGCGGGGGGGGGCCCGCCTACAATGAGCAGTTCTTC	CASGGGPAYNEQFF
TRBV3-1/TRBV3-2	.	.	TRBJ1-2	TGTGCCAGCAGCCGCGCGGGGGAGGGCTCCCGGCTACCATATGGCTACACCTTC	CASSRAGEGSRLPYGYTF
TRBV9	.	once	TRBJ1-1	TGTGCCAGCAGCCCCAGGGAGGGGGTGTTGAACACTGAAGCTTTCTTT	CASSPREGVLNTEAFF
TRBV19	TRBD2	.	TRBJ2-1	TGTGCCAGTAGTATAAGGGGGACTAGCGGGAGTCTTAGTGAGCAGTTCTTC	CASSIRGTSGSLSEQFF
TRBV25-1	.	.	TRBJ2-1	TGTGCCAGCAGTTGGGGCGATGAGCAGTTCTTC	CASSWGDEQFF
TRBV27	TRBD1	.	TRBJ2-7	TGTGCCAGCAGCCCTGGACAGGGGCCCTACGAGCAGTACTTC	CASSPGQGPYEQYF
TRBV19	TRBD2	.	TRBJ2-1	TGTGCCAGTAGTATTGCAAGCGGGATCGGCAATGAGCAGTTCTTC	CASSIASGIGNEQFF
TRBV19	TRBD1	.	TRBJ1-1	TGTGCCAGTAGTATCCCAACTCGACAGGGGGGCACCATGAACACTGAAGCTTTCTTT	CASSIPTRQGGTMNTEAFF
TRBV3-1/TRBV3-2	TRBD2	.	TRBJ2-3	TGTGCCAGCAGCCAAGTCCTAGCGGGGGATACGCAGTATTTT	CASSQVLAGDTQYF
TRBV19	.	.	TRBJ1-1	TGTGCCAGTAGTATAGACCTTCACGGACTGCACACTGAAGCTTTCTTT	CASSIDLHGLHTEAFF
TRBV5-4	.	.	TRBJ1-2	TGTGCCAGCACCGCGGGGACGGTGAACTATGGCTACACCTTC	CASTAGTVNYGYTF
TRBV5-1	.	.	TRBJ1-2	TGCGCCAGCAGCCCACGGACCGTCGCTACTAGCTATGGCTACACCTTC	CASSPRTVATSYGYTF
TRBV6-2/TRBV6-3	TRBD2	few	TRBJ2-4	TGTGCCAGCAGTTACCCCGGGACTAGCGGGAGGACCAAAAACATTCAGTACTTC	CASSYPGTSGRTKNIQYF
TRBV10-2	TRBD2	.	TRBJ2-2	TGCGCCAGCAGTCGACTAGCGCCCAACACCGGGGAGCTGTTTTTT	CASSRLAPNTGELFF
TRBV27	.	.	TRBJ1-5	TGTGCCAGCAGTGCGGGGGCCTATAGCAATCAGCCCCAGCATTTT	CASSAGAYSNQPQHF
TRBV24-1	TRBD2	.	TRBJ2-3	TGTGCCACCAGTGAGCGGACTAGTAGGGCAGATACGCAGTATTTT	CATSERTSRADTQYF
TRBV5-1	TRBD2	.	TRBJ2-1	TGCGCCAGCACGCTGGGGAGCGGGAGGGCCTTTGAGCAGTTCTTC	CASTLGSGRAFEQFF
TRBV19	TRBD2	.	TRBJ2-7	TGTGCCAGTAGTAGAGCTAGCGGGGGCTACGAGCAGTACTTC	CASSRASGGYEQYF
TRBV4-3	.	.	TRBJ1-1	TGCGCCAGCAGCCAAGTCAGGTCCCAGAACACTGAAGCTTTCTTT	CASSQVRSQNTEAFF